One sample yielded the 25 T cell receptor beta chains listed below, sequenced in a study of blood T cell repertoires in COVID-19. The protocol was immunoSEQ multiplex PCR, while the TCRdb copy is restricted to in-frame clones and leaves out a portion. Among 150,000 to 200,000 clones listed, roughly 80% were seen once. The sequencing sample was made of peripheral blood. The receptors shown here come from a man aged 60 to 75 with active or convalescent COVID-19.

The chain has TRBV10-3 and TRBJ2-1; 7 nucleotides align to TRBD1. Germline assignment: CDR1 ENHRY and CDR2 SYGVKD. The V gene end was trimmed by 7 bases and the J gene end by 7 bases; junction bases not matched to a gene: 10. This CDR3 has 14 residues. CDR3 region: CAITPTGDGNEQFF. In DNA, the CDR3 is TGTGCCATCACCCCAACAGGGGATGGGAATGAGCAGTTCTTC.

CDR3 residues: CASSDKKTGTLTEAFF. CDR3 DNA sequence: TGTGCCAGCAGCGATAAGAAAACTGGGACTCTCACTGAAGCTTTCTTT. This chain uses TRBV5-4 with TRBJ1-1; D possibly corresponds to TRBD1 (5 bases). The CDR3 covers 16 residues. Deletions cut 4 bases from V and 4 bases from J, with 20 bases between. The germline V gene encodes CDR1 SGHNT and CDR2 YYREEE (reference sequence).

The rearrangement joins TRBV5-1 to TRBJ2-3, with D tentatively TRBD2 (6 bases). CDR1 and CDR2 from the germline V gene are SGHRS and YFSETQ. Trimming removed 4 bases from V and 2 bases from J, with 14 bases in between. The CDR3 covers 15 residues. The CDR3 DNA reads TGCGCCAGCAGCCCCGGACTATCTGCCACAGATACGCAGTATTTT. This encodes CASSPGLSATDTQYF.

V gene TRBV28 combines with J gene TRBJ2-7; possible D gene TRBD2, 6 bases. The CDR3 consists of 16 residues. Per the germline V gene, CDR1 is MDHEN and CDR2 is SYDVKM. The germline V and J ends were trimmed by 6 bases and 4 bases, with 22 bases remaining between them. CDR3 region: CASSPPRRVGMYEQYF. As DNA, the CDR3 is TGTGCCAGCAGCCCCCCGAGGAGGGTAGGAATGTACGAGCAGTACTTC.

The CDR3 coding sequence is TGTGCCAGTAGTTCCCTGGCGGGTTCTGGAAACACCATATATTTT. It encodes CASSSLAGSGNTIYF. The chain uses TRBV19 and TRBJ1-3, with D hard to call. The germline V gene has CDR1 LNHDA and CDR2 SQIVND (reference sequence). CDR3 length equals 15 residues. Trimming removed 5 bases at V and 1 base at J, with 12 bases between.

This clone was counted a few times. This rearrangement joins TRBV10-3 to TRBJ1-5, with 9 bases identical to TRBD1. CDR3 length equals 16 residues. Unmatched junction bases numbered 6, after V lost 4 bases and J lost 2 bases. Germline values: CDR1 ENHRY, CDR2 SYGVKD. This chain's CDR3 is CAISATGGSGNQPQHF. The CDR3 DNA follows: TGTGCCATCAGTGCTACAGGGGGCTCAGGCAATCAGCCCCAGCATTTT.

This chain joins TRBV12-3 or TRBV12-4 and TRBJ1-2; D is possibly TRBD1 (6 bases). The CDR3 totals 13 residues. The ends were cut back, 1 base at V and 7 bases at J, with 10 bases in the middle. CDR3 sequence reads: CASSLGQGLGYTF. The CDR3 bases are TGTGCCAGCAGTTTAGGGCAGGGGCTTGGCTACACCTTC.

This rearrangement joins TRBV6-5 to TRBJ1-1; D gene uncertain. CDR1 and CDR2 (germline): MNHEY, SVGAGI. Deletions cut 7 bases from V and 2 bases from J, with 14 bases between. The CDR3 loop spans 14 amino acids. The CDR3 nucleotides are TGTGCCAGCACAGGAAGAGAACCCAACACTGAAGCTTTCTTT. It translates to CASTGREPNTEAFF.

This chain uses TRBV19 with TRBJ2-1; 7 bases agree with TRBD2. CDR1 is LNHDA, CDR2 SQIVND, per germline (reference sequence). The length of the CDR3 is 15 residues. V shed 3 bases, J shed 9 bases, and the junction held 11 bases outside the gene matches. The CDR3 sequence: CASSIRATREVEQFF. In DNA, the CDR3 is TGTGCCAGTAGTATTCGAGCCACCCGGGAGGTTGAGCAGTTCTTC.

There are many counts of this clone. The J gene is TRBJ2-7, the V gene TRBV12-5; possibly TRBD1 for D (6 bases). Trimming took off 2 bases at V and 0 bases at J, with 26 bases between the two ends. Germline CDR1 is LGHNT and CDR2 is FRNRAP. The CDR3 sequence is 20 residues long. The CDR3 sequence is CASGLNPYNPDSRSSYEQYF. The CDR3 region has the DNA TGTGCTAGTGGTTTGAACCCCTATAACCCGGACAGCAGGAGCTCCTACGAGCAGTACTTC.

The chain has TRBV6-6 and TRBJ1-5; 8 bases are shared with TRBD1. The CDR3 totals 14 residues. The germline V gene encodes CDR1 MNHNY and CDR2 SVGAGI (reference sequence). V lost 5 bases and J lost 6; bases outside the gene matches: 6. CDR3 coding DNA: TGTGCCAGCAGTCCCCCAGGGGGCGGTCAGCCCCAGCATTTT. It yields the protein CASSPPGGGQPQHF.

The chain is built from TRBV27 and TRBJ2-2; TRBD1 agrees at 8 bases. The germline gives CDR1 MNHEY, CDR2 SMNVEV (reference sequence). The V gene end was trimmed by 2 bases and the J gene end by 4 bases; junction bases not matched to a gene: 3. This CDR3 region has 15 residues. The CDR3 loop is CASSLRQGPTGELFF. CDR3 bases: TGTGCCAGCAGTTTAAGACAGGGGCCCACCGGGGAGCTGTTTTTT.

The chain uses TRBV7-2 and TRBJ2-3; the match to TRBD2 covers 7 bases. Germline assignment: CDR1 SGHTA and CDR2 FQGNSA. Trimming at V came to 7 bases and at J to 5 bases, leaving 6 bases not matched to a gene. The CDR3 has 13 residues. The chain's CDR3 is CASTLREGDTQYF. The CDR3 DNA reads TGTGCCAGCACCCTTAGGGAGGGAGATACGCAGTATTTT.

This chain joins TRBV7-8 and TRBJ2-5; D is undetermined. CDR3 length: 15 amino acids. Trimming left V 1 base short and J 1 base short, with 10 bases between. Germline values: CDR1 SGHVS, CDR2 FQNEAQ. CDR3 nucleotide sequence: TGTGCCAGCAGCTTAGAAACTTCCCCCCAAGAGACCCAGTACTTC. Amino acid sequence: CASSLETSPQETQYF.

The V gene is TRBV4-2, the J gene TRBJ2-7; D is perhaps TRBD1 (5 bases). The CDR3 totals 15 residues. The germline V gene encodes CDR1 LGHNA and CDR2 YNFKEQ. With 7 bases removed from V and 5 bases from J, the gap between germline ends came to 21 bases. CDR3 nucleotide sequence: TGTGCCAGCACCACCAAGGGGCGGCCTGAGAACGAGCAGTACTTC. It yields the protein CASTTKGRPENEQYF.

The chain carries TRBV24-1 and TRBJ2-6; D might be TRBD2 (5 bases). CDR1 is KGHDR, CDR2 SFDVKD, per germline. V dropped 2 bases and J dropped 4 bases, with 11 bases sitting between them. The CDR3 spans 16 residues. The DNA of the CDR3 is TGTGCCACCAGTGATTATGGGAGAACAGGGGCCAACGTCCTGACTTTC. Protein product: CATSDYGRTGANVLTF.

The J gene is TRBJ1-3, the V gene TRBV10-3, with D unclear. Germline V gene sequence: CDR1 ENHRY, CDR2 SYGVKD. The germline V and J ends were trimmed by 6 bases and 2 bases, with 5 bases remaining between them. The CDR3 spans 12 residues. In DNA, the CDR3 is TGTGCCATCAGACTAACTGGAAACACCATATATTTT. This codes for CAIRLTGNTIYF.

The chain's CDR3 is CASNEGTSGRALGELFF. The CDR3 DNA is TGCGCCAGCAACGAAGGGACTAGCGGGAGGGCCCTCGGGGAGCTGTTTTTT. V and J are TRBV5-1 and TRBJ2-2, with 16 bases matching TRBD2. This CDR3 has 17 residues. The V gene end was trimmed by 6 bases and the J gene end by 7 bases; junction bases not matched to a gene: 9. The germline V gene has CDR1 SGHRS and CDR2 YFSETQ.

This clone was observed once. CDR3 sequence reads: CASSLGAGSLNEQFF. The CDR3 coding sequence is TGCGCCAGCAGCTTAGGAGCGGGAAGCCTCAATGAGCAGTTCTTC. The J gene is TRBJ2-1, the V gene TRBV5-1, with 7 bases matching TRBD2. The V gene's germline CDR1 is SGHRS and CDR2 YFSETQ. The CDR3 covers 15 residues. V lost 2 bases to trimming and J lost 6 bases; unmatched junction nucleotides: 8.

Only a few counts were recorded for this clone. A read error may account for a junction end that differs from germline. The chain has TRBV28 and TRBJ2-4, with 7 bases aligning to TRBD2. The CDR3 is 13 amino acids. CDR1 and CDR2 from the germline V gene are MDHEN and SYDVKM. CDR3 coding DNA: TGTGCCAGCAGTTTATGGAGGGATGAGGCGGGAGAATTC. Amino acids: CASSLWRDEAGEF.

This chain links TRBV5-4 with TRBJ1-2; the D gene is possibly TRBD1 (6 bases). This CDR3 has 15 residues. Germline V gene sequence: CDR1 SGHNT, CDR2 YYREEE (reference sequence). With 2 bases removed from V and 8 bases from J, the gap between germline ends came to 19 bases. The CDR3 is CASSFFNRGARGYTF. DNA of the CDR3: TGTGCCAGCAGCTTTTTTAATCGGGGGGCGAGAGGCTACACCTTC.

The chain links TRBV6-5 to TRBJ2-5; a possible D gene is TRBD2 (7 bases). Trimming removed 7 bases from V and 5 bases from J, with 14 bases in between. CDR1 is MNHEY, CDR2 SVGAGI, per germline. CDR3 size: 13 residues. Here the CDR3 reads CASTAPGGETQYF. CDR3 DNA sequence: TGTGCCAGCACCGCTCCGGGGGGCGAGACCCAGTACTTC.

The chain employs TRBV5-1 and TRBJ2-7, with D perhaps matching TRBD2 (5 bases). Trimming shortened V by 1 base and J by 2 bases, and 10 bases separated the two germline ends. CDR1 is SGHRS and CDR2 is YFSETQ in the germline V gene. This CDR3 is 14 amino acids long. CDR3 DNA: TGCGCCAGCAGCTTGACAGAGGGTCCCTACGAGCAGTACTTC. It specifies CASSLTEGPYEQYF.

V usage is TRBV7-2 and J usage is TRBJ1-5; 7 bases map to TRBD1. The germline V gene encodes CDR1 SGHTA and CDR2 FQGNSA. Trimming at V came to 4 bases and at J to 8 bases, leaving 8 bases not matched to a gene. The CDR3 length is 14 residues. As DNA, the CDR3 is TGTGCCAGCAGCTCCGGGACAGTGTTAAAGCCCCAGCATTTT. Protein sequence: CASSSGTVLKPQHF.

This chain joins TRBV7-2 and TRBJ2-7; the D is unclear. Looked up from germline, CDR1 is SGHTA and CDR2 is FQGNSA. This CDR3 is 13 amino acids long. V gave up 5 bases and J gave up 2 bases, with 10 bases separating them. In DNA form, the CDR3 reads TGTGCCAGCAGCCTCATCCAGACCTACGAGCAGTACTTC. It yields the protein CASSLIQTYEQYF. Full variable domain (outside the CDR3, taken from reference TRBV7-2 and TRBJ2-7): GAGVSQSPSNKVTEKGKDVELRCDPISGHTALYWYRQSLGQGLEFLIYFQGNSAPDKSGLPSDRFSAERTGGSVSTLTIQRTQQEDSAVYLCASSLIQTYEQYFGPGTRLTVT.